The 29 T cell receptor beta chains in this list originate from one sample, sequenced in a study of cytomegalovirus exposure and HLA in healthy donors (dated by TCRdb to 2016 to 2017). Library method: the immunoSEQ multiplex PCR assay. TCRdb retrieved this table from immuneACCESS and kept in-frame rearrangements only. Not all clones are present; in checked studies, unresolved V genes account for under half, and no reason is known for the remainder. The sample includes approximately 50,000 clones, with about 90% observed a single time. The ten largest clones add up to approximately 6.7% of the sample. Input material: PBMCs. The receptors originated from a woman younger than 45 in good health and CMV-seronegative.

This clone has just one count. The rearrangement uses TRBV9 and TRBJ1-1; D is unresolved. Trimming took 0 bases from V and 4 from J, leaving 7 bases between them. CDR1 is SGDLS and CDR2 is YYNGEE in the germline V gene. There are 13 residues in the CDR3. The CDR3 bases are TGTGCCAGCAGCGTAGCCGAGAGCACTGAAGCTTTCTTT. It encodes CASSVAESTEAFF.

This clone was counted a single time. V usage is TRBV6-5 and J usage is TRBJ2-2, with a tentative D call TRBD2 (6 bases). From germline, CDR1 is MNHEY and CDR2 SVGAGI. This CDR3 region has 13 residues. With 5 bases removed from V and 7 bases from J, the gap between germline ends came to 11 bases. DNA for the CDR3: TGTGCCAGCAGTCGACTAGTTCGCGGGGAGCTGTTTTTT. Amino acid sequence: CASSRLVRGELFF.

The chain carries TRBV2 and TRBJ2-2, with D possibly being TRBD1 (5 bases). Germline assignment: CDR1 SNHLY and CDR2 FYNNEI. Trimming cost V 5 bases and J 2 bases, with 12 bases left between them. The CDR3 runs 15 residues. CDR3 sequence: CASSRQLPNTGELFF. The CDR3 DNA is TGTGCCAGCAGTAGACAGTTGCCAAACACCGGGGAGCTGTTTTTT.

V is TRBV23-1 and J is TRBJ1-2; no firm D call. TRBV23-1 carries the ORF label, with uncertain function. V lost 0 bases and J 1 base, leaving 21 bases between the germline ends. This CDR3 region has 19 residues. The CDR3 loop is CASSQSEGSVLPFNYGYTF. Written as DNA, the CDR3 is TGCGCCAGCAGTCAATCGGAGGGCTCGGTTCTCCCGTTTAACTATGGCTACACCTTC.

The rearrangement uses TRBV9 and TRBJ2-1, with TRBD2 matching over 9 bases. Looked up from germline, CDR1 is SGDLS and CDR2 is YYNGEE. The V segment lost 0 bases and the J segment 7 bases; nucleotides outside the gene matches: 5. The CDR3 is 15 residues long. The CDR3 loop reads CASSVASGRTNEQFF. The DNA of the CDR3 is TGTGCCAGCAGCGTAGCCAGCGGGAGGACGAATGAGCAGTTCTTC.

CDR3: CASSTQTATNEKLFF. CDR3 sequence (DNA): TGTGCCAGCAGCACGCAGACAGCAACTAATGAAAAACTGTTTTTT. The V gene is TRBV11-2, the J gene TRBJ1-4; D might be TRBD1 (5 bases). The CDR3 covers 15 residues. The germline gives CDR1 SGHAT, CDR2 FQNNGV. V was pared by 5 bases and J by 0 bases, with 10 bases between.

The V and J genes are TRBV30 and TRBJ1-4; D remains unclear. The germline V gene has CDR1 GTSNPN and CDR2 SVGIG (reference sequence). Trimming took 5 bases from V and 2 from J, leaving 9 bases between them. This CDR3 has 13 amino acids. The CDR3 DNA reads TGTGCCTGGGGAGGGTACACTAATGAAAAACTGTTTTTT. This encodes CAWGGYTNEKLFF.

The rearrangement uses TRBV4-1 and TRBJ2-7; TRBD2 is a possible D gene (6 bases). Germline V CDR1 and CDR2: MGHRA, YSYEKL. Trimming left V 0 bases short and J 5 bases short, with 11 bases between. The CDR3 covers 14 residues. In DNA form, the CDR3 reads TGCGCCAGCAGCCAAGATCCCGGGAGCCACGAGCAGTACTTC. It encodes CASSQDPGSHEQYF.

This chain joins TRBV5-4 and TRBJ2-2; 8 bases align to TRBD2. This CDR3 contains 17 residues. V gave up 3 bases and J gave up 0 bases; unmatched junction bases: 7. Looked up from germline, CDR1 is SGHNT and CDR2 is YYREEE (reference sequence). CDR3 nucleotides: TGTGCCAGCAGCTCGTCGATAGCGGGGCCGAACACCGGGGAGCTGTTTTTT. This sequence encodes CASSSSIAGPNTGELFF.

The genes are TRBV10-3 and TRBJ1-2; no clear D. Germline lookup yields CDR1 ENHRY and CDR2 SYGVKD. The CDR3 runs 12 residues. Trimming pared 8 bases from V and 4 bases from J, leaving 11 bases between. Here the CDR3 reads CAIGQVSYGYTF. The CDR3 coding sequence is TGTGCCATCGGCCAGGTCTCCTATGGCTACACCTTC.

The CDR3 protein is CASSLLRGGAYEQYF. The CDR3 region has the DNA TGTGCCAGCAGCCTGCTTAGGGGGGGGGCCTACGAGCAGTACTTC. This chain uses TRBV28 with TRBJ2-7, with a tentative D call TRBD2 (7 bases). V lost 6 bases and J 2 bases, leaving 17 bases between the germline ends. This CDR3 spans 15 amino acids. From germline, CDR1 is MDHEN and CDR2 SYDVKM.

The V and J genes are TRBV28 and TRBJ1-5; D call uncertain. The germline CDR1 and CDR2 sequences are MDHEN and SYDVKM. Between the trimmed V and J ends, which lost 5 bases and 6 bases, there was a span of 11 bases. The CDR3 is 13 amino acids. The CDR3 DNA is TGTGCCAGCAGTCCCCAACAATTTCAGCCCCAGCATTTT. Residues: CASSPQQFQPQHF. The whole variable domain, remainder taken from reference TRBV28 and TRBJ1-5, is DVKVTQSSRYLVKRTGEKVFLECVQDMDHENMFWYRQDPGLGLRLIYFSYDVKMKEKGDIPEGYSVSREKKERFSLILESASTNQTSMYLCASSPQQFQPQHFGDGTRLSIL.

The chain combines TRBV27 with TRBJ2-3; 8 positions match TRBD2. V gave up 3 bases and J gave up 2 bases; unmatched junction bases: 7. CDR3 length: 16 amino acids. The V gene's germline CDR1 is MNHEY and CDR2 SMNVEV (reference sequence). The CDR3 DNA reads TGTGCCAGCAGTTTGTTCGGGACTAGGCCCACAGATACGCAGTATTTT. Translation: CASSLFGTRPTDTQYF.

This rearrangement joins TRBV5-4 to TRBJ2-7, with 7 bases fitting TRBD2. CDR1 and CDR2 (germline): SGHNT, YYREEE (reference sequence). With V trimmed by 0 bases and J by 0 bases, 3 bases remained unmatched. This CDR3 spans 15 amino acids. The CDR3 DNA sequence: TGTGCCAGCAGCTTGGGTGCTAGCGGCTCCTACGAGCAGTACTTC. This translates into CASSLGASGSYEQYF. Full variable domain (missing parts from reference TRBV5-4 and TRBJ2-7): ETGVTQSPTHLIKTRGQQVTLRCSSQSGHNTVSWYQQALGQGPQFIFQYYREEENGRGNFPPRFSGLQFPNYSSELNVNALELDDSALYLCASSLGASGSYEQYFGPGTRLTVT.

The chain combines TRBV27 with TRBJ2-7; D uncertain. Looked up from germline, CDR1 is MNHEY and CDR2 is SMNVEV (reference sequence). The ends were cut back, 5 bases at V and 5 bases at J, with 19 bases in the middle. CDR3 length equals 15 residues. CDR3 DNA: TGTGCCAGCAGTCCTACCTTCAGCCCTCGGGACGAGCAGTACTTC. Amino acids: CASSPTFSPRDEQYF.

This sequence joins TRBV6-6 and TRBJ2-7, with 7 positions matching TRBD2. Germline-derived CDR1 and CDR2 are MNHNY and SVGAGI (reference sequence). This CDR3 is 13 amino acids long. The ends lost 8 bases at V and 3 bases at J; junction bases unmatched: 7. CDR3 sequence: CASVPSGRYEQYF. The CDR3 DNA sequence: TGTGCCAGCGTCCCTAGCGGCCGCTACGAGCAGTACTTC.

The chain is built from TRBV18 and TRBJ1-2; D remains ambiguous. The V and J ends lost 6 bases and 6 bases respectively, with 17 bases between them. CDR3 length: 14 residues. Germline assignment: CDR1 KGHSH and CDR2 LQKENI. In nucleotides, the CDR3 is TGTGCCAGCTCGCCGAGCGGTGGTTCGGATGGCTACACCTTC. This codes for CASSPSGGSDGYTF.

This clone was detected only a few times. The chain links TRBV27 to TRBJ1-2, with 7 positions matching TRBD1. V dropped 3 bases and J dropped 6; count of bases not matched to a gene: 13. CDR3 length equals 16 residues. Germline lookup yields CDR1 MNHEY and CDR2 SMNVEV (reference sequence). For the CDR3, the DNA is TGTGCCAGCAGTTTTGACCCCCCGGACAGGTCTAATGGCTACACCTTC. Its translation is CASSFDPPDRSNGYTF.

This chain joins TRBV27 and TRBJ2-7, with 10 bases that match TRBD2. Germline V lookup: CDR1 MNHEY, CDR2 SMNVEV (reference sequence). V lost 7 bases to trimming and J lost 3 bases; unmatched junction nucleotides: 9. The CDR3 totals 15 residues. This chain's CDR3 is CASTPSASGSYEQYF. CDR3 DNA: TGTGCCAGCACCCCGAGTGCTAGCGGGAGCTACGAGCAGTACTTC.

The chain has TRBV2 and TRBJ2-2; 7 nucleotides agree with TRBD2. Germline assignment: CDR1 SNHLY and CDR2 FYNNEI. J lost 5 bases, V lost 3 bases, and 15 bases had no gene match. The CDR3 sequence is 18 residues long. The DNA for the CDR3 is TGTGCCAGCAGTGACCGCCGGCCCCCCCACGGGGGGACCGGGGAGCTGTTTTTT. It specifies CASSDRRPPHGGTGELFF.

CDR3 DNA sequence: TGTGCCAGCAGCTTAGCTCCGGGGTCCAGCGGGAGGGGAGAGACCCAGTACTTC. It yields the protein CASSLAPGSSGRGETQYF. The chain links TRBV7-2 to TRBJ2-5; TRBD2 aligns across 10 bases. Per germline, CDR1 SGHTA and CDR2 FQGNSA. With V trimmed by 0 bases and J by 4 bases, 11 bases remained unmatched. The CDR3 has 18 residues.

The chain carries TRBV6-5 and TRBJ2-7; 10 nucleotides match TRBD2. There are 14 residues in the CDR3. Trimming took 5 bases from V and 3 from J; bases not matched to a gene: 4. Germline loops: CDR1 MNHEY, CDR2 SVGAGI. CDR3 residues: CASSRQREGYEQYF. CDR3 coding DNA: TGTGCCAGCAGTCGCCAGCGGGAGGGCTACGAGCAGTACTTC.

This sequence joins TRBV7-2 and TRBJ1-1; 8 bases fit TRBD1. Germline V gene data show CDR1 as SGHTA and CDR2 as FQGNSA. The V and J ends lost 5 bases and 1 base, in that order; junction bases with no gene match: 6. CDR3 length: 15 amino acids. This chain's CDR3 is CASSPWTGKNTEAFF. CDR3 DNA: TGTGCCAGCAGCCCCTGGACAGGGAAGAACACTGAAGCTTTCTTT. Full variable domain (rest looked up from reference TRBV7-2 and TRBJ1-1): GAGVSQSPSNKVTEKGKDVELRCDPISGHTALYWYRQSLGQGLEFLIYFQGNSAPDKSGLPSDRFSAERTGGSVSTLTIQRTQQEDSAVYLCASSPWTGKNTEAFFGQGTRLTVV.

This clone appeared a few times. This chain joins TRBV27 and TRBJ2-7; a possible D gene is TRBD2 (6 bases). Between the trimmed V and J ends, which lost 10 bases and 3 bases, there was a span of 25 bases. CDR1 and CDR2 (germline): MNHEY, SMNVEV (reference sequence). This CDR3 is built from 16 residues. Written as DNA, the CDR3 is TGTGCCACCAAGTTTAGTGGGGGAGGTTCCTTCTACGAGCAGTACTTC. Its protein product is CATKFSGGGSFYEQYF.

The chain joins TRBV15 to TRBJ1-2; no firm D call. The length of the CDR3 is 15 residues. The V end was cut by 0 bases, the J end by 8 bases, with 16 bases between. Per the germline V gene, CDR1 is LNHNV and CDR2 is YYDKDF (reference sequence). The CDR3 loop reads CATSRDRWAAEGYTF. The CDR3 DNA reads TGTGCCACCAGCAGAGATAGGTGGGCCGCAGAGGGCTACACCTTC.

The CDR3 coding sequence is TGTGCCAGCTCACCATATATCGCAGAAAACACTGAAGCTTTCTTT. Amino acids: CASSPYIAENTEAFF. This chain joins TRBV18 and TRBJ1-1; no firm D call. The CDR3 consists of 15 residues. V gave up 2 bases and J gave up 2 bases, with 12 bases separating them. Germline V gene data show CDR1 as KGHSH and CDR2 as LQKENI.

The rearrangement links TRBV9 to TRBJ2-1, with 7 bases matching TRBD2. V lost 3 bases to trimming and J lost 4 bases; unmatched junction nucleotides: 4. CDR1 SGDLS and CDR2 YYNGEE come from the germline V gene. This CDR3 comprises 14 residues. In DNA form, the CDR3 reads TGTGCCAGCAGCGGAGCGGGGCGGTACAATGAGCAGTTCTTC. Protein product: CASSGAGRYNEQFF.

V usage is TRBV28 and J usage is TRBJ2-3; TRBD2 matches at 7 bases. Germline V gene lookup returns CDR1 MDHEN and CDR2 SYDVKM. V lost 8 bases and J lost 3; bases outside the gene matches: 2. The CDR3 has 12 amino acids. The CDR3 sequence: CASGAGTDTQYF. CDR3 bases: TGTGCCAGCGGAGCGGGAACAGATACGCAGTATTTT.

The rearrangement uses TRBV7-6 and TRBJ2-7; TRBD2 is a possible D gene (5 bases). V shed 5 bases and J shed 5 bases, with 13 bases lying between them. The V gene's germline CDR1 is SGHVS and CDR2 FNYEAQ. This CDR3 has 13 residues. Here the CDR3 reads CASSPGRGNEQYF. Written as DNA, the CDR3 is TGTGCCAGCAGCCCCGGACGGGGAAACGAGCAGTACTTC.